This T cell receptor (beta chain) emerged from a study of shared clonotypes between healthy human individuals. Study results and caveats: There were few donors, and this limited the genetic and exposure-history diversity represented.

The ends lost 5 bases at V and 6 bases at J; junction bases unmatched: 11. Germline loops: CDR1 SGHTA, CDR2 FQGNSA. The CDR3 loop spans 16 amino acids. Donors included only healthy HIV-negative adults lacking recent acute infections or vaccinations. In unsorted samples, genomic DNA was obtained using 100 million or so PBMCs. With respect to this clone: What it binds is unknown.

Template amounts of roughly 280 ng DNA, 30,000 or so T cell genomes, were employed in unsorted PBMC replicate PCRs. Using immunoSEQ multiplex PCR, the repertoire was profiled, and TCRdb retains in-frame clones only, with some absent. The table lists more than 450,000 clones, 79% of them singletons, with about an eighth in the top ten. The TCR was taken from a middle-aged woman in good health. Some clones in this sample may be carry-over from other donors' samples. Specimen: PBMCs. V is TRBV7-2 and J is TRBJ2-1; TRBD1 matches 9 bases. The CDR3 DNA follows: TGTGCCAGCAGCCCCGTCTCGACAGGGGGAAGCAATGAGCAGTTCTTC. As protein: CASSPVSTGGSNEQFF.